What follows describes a single T cell receptor (beta chain). Its target is not known. The data are from a study of OX40 agonist ivuxolimab in advanced cancers. Study-level background: With a range of roughly 20 to 79, age averaged roughly 61 years, and 65% to 85% were male. Study-wide results and limits: Both blood CD4+ and CD8+ T cells showed clonal growth by week 6 at 0.1 to 3.0 mg/kg.

With 3 bases removed from V and 2 bases from J, the gap between germline ends came to 4 bases. This CDR3 comprises 13 residues. The V gene's germline CDR1 is SGHTA and CDR2 FQGTGA. The method was immunoSEQ multiplex PCR; TCRdb's version includes in-frame clones alone and lacks a portion of them. The table lists around 130,000 clones, approximately 92% of them singletons. Sequenced here: CD4+ or CD8+ T cells sorted from blood, sampled in a trial of the OX40 agonist ivuxolimab. The sequence was collected from an adult with an advanced solid tumor such as melanoma, head and neck, liver or kidney cancer. V gene TRBV7-3 combines with J gene TRBJ2-2, with D unclear. The CDR3 coding sequence is TGTGCCAGCAGCTTCCGCAACACCGGGGAGCTGTTTTTT. It is translated as CASSFRNTGELFF.